Listed here is a single TCR beta chain. The time point: newly diagnosed, previously untreated cHL patient sample. Isolation of CD4+ T cells from thawed PBMCs was performed by magnetic negative selection. These data belong to a study of PD-1 blockade in classical Hodgkin lymphoma. This CDR3 has 13 amino acids. The V gene lost 0 bases and the J gene lost 10 bases, with 8 bases spanning the gap. The V gene's germline CDR1 is SGHNT and CDR2 YYREEE (reference sequence). Generated by immunoSEQ multiplex PCR, the TCRdb table keeps only in-frame clones and is missing some. Of tens of thousands of clones listed, approximately 89% were seen once; the top ten hold around 0.25%.

This TCR came from a human donor with classical Hodgkin lymphoma. The chain couples TRBV5-4 to TRBJ1-6; D remains unclear. The sample consisted of CD4+ T cells from blood. CDR3 sequence reads: CASSLDLASPLHF. The CDR3 DNA sequence: TGTGCCAGCAGCTTGGACCTTGCCTCACCCCTCCACTTT.